Described below is a single T cell receptor beta chain sequence and its context. This entry comes from a study of blood T cell repertoires in COVID-19. Across the study: Samples of COVID-19 (acute and convalescent) were obtained from the United States, Italy and Spain. PBMCs, B-cell-depleted T cells, or T cells were the source of the cDNA or gDNA that made up the material.

Germline V gives CDR1 SGHTA, CDR2 FQGTGA. CDR3 length equals 16 residues. Trimming shortened V by 5 bases and J by 4 bases, and 17 bases separated the two germline ends. Per the study methods: Amplifying reference gene primers gave estimates of nucleated cell counts. Libraries were prepared by immunoSEQ multiplex PCR; TCRdb keeps only in-frame clonotypes and omits some of them. The DNA was the basis for D and trimming; V, J and clone size are from that table. The data hold some 210,000 clones, with approximately 91% observed a single time. The TCR was taken from a woman aged 40-49 years who had recovered from COVID-19. The J gene is TRBJ2-2, the V gene TRBV7-3, with D maybe TRBD2 (7 bases). Sequencing used peripheral blood. The CDR3 nucleotides read TGTGCCAGCAGCCGAAGGGGGGGCGCCGGCACCGGGGAGCTGTTTTTT. Residues: CASSRRGGAGTGELFF.